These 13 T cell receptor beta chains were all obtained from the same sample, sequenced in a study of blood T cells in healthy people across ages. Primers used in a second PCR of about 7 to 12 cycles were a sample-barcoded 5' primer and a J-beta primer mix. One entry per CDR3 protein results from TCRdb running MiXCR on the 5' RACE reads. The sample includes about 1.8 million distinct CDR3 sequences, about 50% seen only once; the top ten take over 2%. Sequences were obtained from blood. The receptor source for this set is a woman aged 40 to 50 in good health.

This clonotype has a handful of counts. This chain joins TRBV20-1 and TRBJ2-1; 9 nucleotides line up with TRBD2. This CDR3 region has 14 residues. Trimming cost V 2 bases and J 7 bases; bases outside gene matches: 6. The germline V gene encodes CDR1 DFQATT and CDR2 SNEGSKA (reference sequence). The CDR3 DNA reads TGCAGTGCTAGACGGGGACTAGCCAAGAATGAGCAGTTCTTC. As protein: CSARRGLAKNEQFF.

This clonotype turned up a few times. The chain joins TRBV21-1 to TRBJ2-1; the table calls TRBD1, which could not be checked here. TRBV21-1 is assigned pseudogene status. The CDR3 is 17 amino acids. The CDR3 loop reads CASSKALRGGRYNEQFF. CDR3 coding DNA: TGTGCCAGCAGCAAAGCCCTAAGGGGGGGAAGGTACAATGAGCAGTTCTTC.

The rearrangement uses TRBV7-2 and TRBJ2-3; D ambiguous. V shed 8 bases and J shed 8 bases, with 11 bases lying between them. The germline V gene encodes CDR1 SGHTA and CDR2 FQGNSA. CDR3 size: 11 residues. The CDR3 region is CASGRPSTQYF. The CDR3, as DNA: TGTGCCAGCGGCCGCCCGAGTACGCAGTATTTT.

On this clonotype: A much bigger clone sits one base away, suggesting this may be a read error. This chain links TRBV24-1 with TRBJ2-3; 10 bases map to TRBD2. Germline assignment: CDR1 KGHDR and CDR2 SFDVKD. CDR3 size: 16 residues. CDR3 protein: CATSEYSGGRTDAQYF. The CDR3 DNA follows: TGTGCCACCAGTGAATATAGCGGGGGGCGCACAGATGCGCAGTATTTT.

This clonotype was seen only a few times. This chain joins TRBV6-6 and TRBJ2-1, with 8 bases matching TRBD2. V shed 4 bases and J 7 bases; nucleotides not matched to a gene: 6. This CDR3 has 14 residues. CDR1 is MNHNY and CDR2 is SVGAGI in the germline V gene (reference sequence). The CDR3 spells CASSSTGGGNEQFF. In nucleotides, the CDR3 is TGTGCCAGCAGTTCTACTGGCGGGGGGAATGAGCAGTTCTTC.

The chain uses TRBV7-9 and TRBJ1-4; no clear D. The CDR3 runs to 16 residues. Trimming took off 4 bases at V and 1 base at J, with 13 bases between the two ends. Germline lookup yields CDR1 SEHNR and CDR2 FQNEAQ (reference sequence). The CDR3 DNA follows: TGTGCCAGCAGCTCGAGGACTTTCCGAACTAATGAAAAACTGTTTTTT. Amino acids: CASSSRTFRTNEKLFF.

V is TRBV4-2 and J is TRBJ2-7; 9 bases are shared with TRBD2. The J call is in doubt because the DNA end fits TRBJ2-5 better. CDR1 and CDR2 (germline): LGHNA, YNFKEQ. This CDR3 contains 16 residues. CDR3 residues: CASSQEGASGEETQYF. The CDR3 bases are TGTGCCAGCAGCCAAGAAGGGGCTAGCGGGGAAGAGACCCAGTACTTC.

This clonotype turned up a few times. CDR3 protein: CASSSQGLRVETQYF. CDR3 nucleotides: TGTGCCAGCAGCTCGCAGGGGCTCCGGGTTGAGACCCAGTACTTC. The V and J genes are TRBV7-2 and TRBJ2-5, with D possibly being TRBD1 (6 bases). V lost 4 bases, J lost 5 bases, and 17 bases lay in between. Germline CDR1 SGHTA, CDR2 FQGNSA. There are 15 residues in the CDR3.

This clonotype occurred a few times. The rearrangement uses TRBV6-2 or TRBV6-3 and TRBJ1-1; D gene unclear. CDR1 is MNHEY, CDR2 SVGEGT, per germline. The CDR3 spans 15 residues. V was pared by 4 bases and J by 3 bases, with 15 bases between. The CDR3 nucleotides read TGTGCCAGCAGTTCCCCGACTGTCAGACACACTGAAGCTTTCTTT. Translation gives CASSSPTVRHTEAFF.

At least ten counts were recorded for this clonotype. In DNA form, the CDR3 reads TGCGCCAGCAGCCAAGCTTCGACAGACCGTAATGAGCAGTTCTTC. Protein product: CASSQASTDRNEQFF. The rearrangement joins TRBV4-3 to TRBJ2-1, with a tentative D call TRBD1 (5 bases). V was clipped by 1 base and J by 7 bases, with 14 bases between them. In germline, CDR1 is LGHNA, CDR2 YSLEER. The CDR3 loop spans 15 amino acids.

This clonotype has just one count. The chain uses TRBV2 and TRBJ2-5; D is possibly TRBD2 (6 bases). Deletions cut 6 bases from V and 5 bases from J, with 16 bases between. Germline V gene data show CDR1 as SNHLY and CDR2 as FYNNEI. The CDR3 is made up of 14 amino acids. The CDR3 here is CASRGHGGDETQYF. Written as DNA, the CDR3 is TGTGCCAGCAGAGGACACGGGGGTGACGAGACCCAGTACTTC.

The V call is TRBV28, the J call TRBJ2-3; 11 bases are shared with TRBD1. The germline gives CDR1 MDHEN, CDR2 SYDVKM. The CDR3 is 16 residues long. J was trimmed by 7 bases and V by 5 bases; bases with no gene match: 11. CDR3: CASSIPGQGAWNTQYF. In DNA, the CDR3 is TGTGCCAGCAGTATCCCTGGACAGGGGGCGTGGAATACGCAGTATTTT.

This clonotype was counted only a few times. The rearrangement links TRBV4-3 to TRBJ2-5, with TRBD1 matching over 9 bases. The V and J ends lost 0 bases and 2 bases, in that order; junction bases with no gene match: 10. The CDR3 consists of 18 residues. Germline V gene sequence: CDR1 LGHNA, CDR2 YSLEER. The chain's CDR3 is CASSQDRGPGTGQETQYF. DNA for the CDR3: TGCGCCAGCAGCCAAGATCGCGGACCAGGGACAGGGCAAGAGACCCAGTACTTC.